These 10 T cell receptor beta chains were all obtained from the same sample, sequenced in a study of blood T cell repertoires in COVID-19. Measured with immunoSEQ multiplex PCR; TCRdb has only the in-frame clones, and not every one. This table holds 130,000 to 150,000 clones, roughly 89% found once. Material: peripheral blood. The receptors stem from a woman aged 35 to 49 with acute or convalescent COVID-19.

This chain links TRBV11-3 with TRBJ2-5; a possible D gene is TRBD2 (5 bases). CDR1 is SGHNT and CDR2 is YENEEA in the germline V gene. The CDR3 contains 13 residues. Trimming pared 6 bases from V and 4 bases from J, leaving 12 bases between. The DNA for the CDR3 is TGTGCCAGCAGTCGACTGGGGAGAGAGACCCAGTACTTC. Translating it yields CASSRLGRETQYF. Variable domain in full (rest from reference TRBV11-3 and TRBJ2-5): EAGVVQSPRYKIIEKKQPVAFWCNPISGHNTLYWYLQNLGQGPELLIRYENEEAVDDSQLPKDRFSAERLKGVDSTLKIQPAELGDSAVYLCASSRLGRETQYFGPGTRLLVL.

The rearrangement joins TRBV2 to TRBJ2-7, with TRBD1 as a possible D gene (6 bases). CDR1 and CDR2 from the germline V gene are SNHLY and FYNNEI. The CDR3 covers 12 residues. Trimming cost V 4 bases and J 6 bases, with 10 bases left between them. Here the CDR3 reads CASSAVGAEQYF. Written as DNA, the CDR3 is TGTGCCAGCAGTGCCGTGGGGGCCGAGCAGTACTTC.

This clone was counted a single time. The rearrangement joins TRBV21-1 to TRBJ1-1; TRBD1, the table's D call, was not compared with the DNA. TRBV21-1 counts as a pseudogene. The CDR3 loop spans 16 amino acids. The CDR3: CASSRGTGRESTEAFF. The CDR3 nucleotides are TGTGCCAGCAGCAGAGGGACAGGGAGGGAGAGCACTGAAGCTTTCTTT.

This clone occurred a few times. CDR3 DNA: TGTGCCAGCAGCCTCGGCTACGAGCAGTACTTC. Translation gives CASSLGYEQYF. V usage is TRBV12-3 or TRBV12-4 and J usage is TRBJ2-7; D unresolved. V was shortened by 6 bases and J by 3 bases, with 6 bases between the two germline ends. CDR3 size: 11 residues.

V gene TRBV4-1 combines with J gene TRBJ2-2; TRBD1 matches 8 bases. The CDR3 has 17 residues. V gave up 0 bases and J gave up 6 bases; unmatched junction bases: 9. Germline V lookup: CDR1 MGHRA, CDR2 YSYEKL. CDR3 residues: CASSQERRVQGAGELFF. The CDR3 DNA follows: TGCGCCAGCAGCCAAGAGAGACGAGTACAGGGGGCCGGGGAGCTGTTTTTT.

The V call is TRBV5-8, the J call TRBJ1-1; 7 bases line up with TRBD1. The V segment lost 6 bases and the J segment 0 bases; nucleotides outside the gene matches: 8. Per the germline V gene, CDR1 is SGHTS and CDR2 is YDEGEE. The CDR3 has 15 amino acids. CDR3 amino acids: CASTGRDRMNTEAFF. CDR3 coding DNA: TGTGCCAGCACGGGCAGGGACAGAATGAACACTGAAGCTTTCTTT.

The chain carries TRBV10-3 and TRBJ2-1, with TRBD2 matching over 14 bases. The CDR3 runs to 17 residues. The germline V gene encodes CDR1 ENHRY and CDR2 SYGVKD. The ends lost 10 bases at V and 8 bases at J; junction bases unmatched: 16. The CDR3 coding sequence is TGTGCCACAGGACAGGTTCTTGGGACTAGCGGGGGTGATGAGCAGTTCTTC. Residues: CATGQVLGTSGGDEQFF.

Only a few counts were recorded for this clone. The V and J genes are TRBV19 and TRBJ1-1; D not certain. In germline, CDR1 is LNHDA, CDR2 SQIVND (reference sequence). V lost 7 bases and J 0 bases, leaving 12 bases between the germline ends. The CDR3 loop spans 14 amino acids. The CDR3 region has the DNA TGTGCCAGTACCCATACGAGTCTGAACACTGAAGCTTTCTTT. Protein product: CASTHTSLNTEAFF.

This CDR3 is CASSLTGYEQYF. For the CDR3, the DNA is TGTGCCAGCAGCCTGACAGGATACGAGCAGTACTTC. The chain employs TRBV25-1 and TRBJ2-7; D may be TRBD1 (6 bases). The CDR3 length is 12 residues. V was cut by 6 bases and J by 4 bases, with 10 bases left in between. CDR1 is MGHDK and CDR2 is SYGVNS in the germline V gene.

This chain uses TRBV6-5 with TRBJ1-1; weak D call: TRBD1 (5 bases). CDR1 is MNHEY and CDR2 is SVGAGI in the germline V gene. Trimming pared 2 bases from V and 4 bases from J, leaving 14 bases between. This CDR3 is built from 15 residues. CDR3 in amino acids: CASSYNSGGGTEAFF. CDR3 bases: TGTGCCAGCAGTTACAACTCGGGGGGGGGCACTGAAGCTTTCTTT.